This TCR beta chain was identified during a study of blood T cells in healthy people across ages. Findings and caveats of the study: Reliance upon unsorted PBMCs precluded definitive naive versus antigen-experienced comparison. Observed TCR beta diversity per million T cells went down as age went up. This fall followed a roughly linear course with age. Aged donors had fewer naive CD4+ cells and lower diversity than long-lived donors.

This clonotype was counted ten times or more. No antigen is known for it. Researchers collected 7.5 to 10 milliliters of peripheral blood from every single donor. A second PCR, run for about 6 to 11 cycles, used a sample-barcoded 5' primer plus a J-beta primer mix. TCRdb analysed the 5' RACE reads with MiXCR anew, one entry per CDR3 protein. The sample lists hundreds of thousands of distinct CDR3 sequences; 20% to 25% were seen once. Germline CDR1 is MDHEN and CDR2 is SYDVKM. Germline trimming cut 2 bases from V and 4 bases from J; bases unmatched to any gene: 7. CDR3 length equals 15 residues. The TCR comes from an older man in good health. Sample: blood. V and J are TRBV28 and TRBJ2-7; 8 nucleotides agree with TRBD2. The CDR3 protein is CASSLASGTSYEQYF. In DNA form, the CDR3 reads TGTGCCAGCAGTTTAGCCTCCGGGACTAGTTACGAGCAGTACTTC.